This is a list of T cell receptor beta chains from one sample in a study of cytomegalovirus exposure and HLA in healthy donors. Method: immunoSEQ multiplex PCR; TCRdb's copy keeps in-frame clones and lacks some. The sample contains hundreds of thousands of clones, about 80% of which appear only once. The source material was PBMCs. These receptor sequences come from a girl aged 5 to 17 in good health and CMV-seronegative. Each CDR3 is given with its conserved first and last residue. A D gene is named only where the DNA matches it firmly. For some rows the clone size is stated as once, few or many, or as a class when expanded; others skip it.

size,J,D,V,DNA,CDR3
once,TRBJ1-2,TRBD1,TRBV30,TGTGCCTGGAGTTACGGACAGGGTGCGTTGTATGGCTACACCTTC,CAWSYGQGALYGYTF
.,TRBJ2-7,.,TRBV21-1,TGTGCCAGCAGCAAACGAGCTTCAGGGACAAGCCTTAGCTTTTGGGGCTACGAGCAGTACTTC,CASSKRASGTSLSFWGYEQYF
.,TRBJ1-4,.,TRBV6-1,TGTGCCAGCAGTACCGACACAGCAACTAATGAAAAACTGTTTTTT,CASSTDTATNEKLFF
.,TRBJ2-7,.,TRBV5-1,TGCGCCAGCAGCTTGGAACTAGCCGCCTACGAGCAGTACTTC,CASSLELAAYEQYF
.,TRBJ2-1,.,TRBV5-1,TGCGCCAGCAGCTTGGAGTCAGGGTCCTACAATGAGCAGTTCTTC,CASSLESGSYNEQFF
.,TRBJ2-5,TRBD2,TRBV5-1,TGCGCCAGCAGCTTGGTTTTGGGGACTAATGCGGGGACCCAGTACTTC,CASSLVLGTNAGTQYF
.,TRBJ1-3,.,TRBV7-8,TGTGCCAGCAGCACACCCACAGGAATCTCTGGAAACACCATATATTTT,CASSTPTGISGNTIYF
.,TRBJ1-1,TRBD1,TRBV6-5,TGTGCCAGCAGCCGGACAGGGGGCGTAGAAGCTTTCTTT,CASSRTGGVEAFF
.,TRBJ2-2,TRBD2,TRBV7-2,TGTGCCAGCAGCTTAGGTCTGGGGGGGGGAAACACCGGGGAGCTGTTTTTT,CASSLGLGGGNTGELFF
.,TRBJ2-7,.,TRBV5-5,TGTGCCAGCAGCTTGGTACAGAACTACGAGCAGTACTTC,CASSLVQNYEQYF
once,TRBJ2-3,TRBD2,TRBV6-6,TGTGCCAGCAGTCCAAGCGGGAGACAGACAGATACGCAGTATTTT,CASSPSGRQTDTQYF
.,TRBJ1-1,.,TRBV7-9,TGTGCCAGCAGCCGAGGCCAAAGTCTCACTGAAGCTTTCTTT,CASSRGQSLTEAFF
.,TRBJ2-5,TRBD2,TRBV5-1,TGCGCCAGCAGCCTCCCACAGCTAGCGGGAACGGAGACCCAGTACTTC,CASSLPQLAGTETQYF
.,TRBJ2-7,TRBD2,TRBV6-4,TGTGCCAGCAGTGTACGGGAGGGATACGAGCAGTACTTC,CASSVREGYEQYF
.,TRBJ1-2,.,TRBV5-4,TGTGCCAGCAGCTTGGGGGGTTCGGCCGGGGACTATGGCTACACCTTC,CASSLGGSAGDYGYTF
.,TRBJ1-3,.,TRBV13,TGTGCCAGCAGCTTAGATCCGGGAGTAGGAAACACCATATATTTT,CASSLDPGVGNTIYF
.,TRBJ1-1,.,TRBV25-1,TGTGCCAGCAGTGAAGTCGGGGTGAACACTGAAGCTTTCTTT,CASSEVGVNTEAFF
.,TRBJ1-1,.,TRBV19,TGTGCCAGTAGTATGGGAGACCAGGTCGCAAGTGAAGCTTTCTTT,CASSMGDQVASEAFF
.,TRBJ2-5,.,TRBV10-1,TGCGCCAGCAGCAGGGCCCAAGAGACCCAGTACTTC,CASSRAQETQYF
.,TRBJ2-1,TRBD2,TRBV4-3,TGCGCCAGCAGCCCGGGAGGGGTCAATGAGCAGTTCTTC,CASSPGGVNEQFF
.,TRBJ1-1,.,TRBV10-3,TGTGCCATCATTGAAAACCTCCAGGACACTGAAGCTTTCTTT,CAIIENLQDTEAFF
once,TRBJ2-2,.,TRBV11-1,TGTGCCAGCAGCCGCCTCGGGACATCAAACACCGGGGAGCTGTTTTTT,CASSRLGTSNTGELFF
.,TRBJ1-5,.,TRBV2,TGTGCCAGCCGGGACATACCACATCAGCCCCAGCATTTT,CASRDIPHQPQHF
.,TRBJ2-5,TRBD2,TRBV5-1,TGCGCCAGCAGCCCCATGGCGGGGAGGGCTCCGGAGACCCAGTACTTC,CASSPMAGRAPETQYF
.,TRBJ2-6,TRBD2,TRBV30,TGTGCCTGGAGTGTAATTGGGGCTAGCGGGGGGGCCATCCCACTCTCTGGGGCCAACGTCCTGACTTTC,CAWSVIGASGGAIPLSGANVLTF
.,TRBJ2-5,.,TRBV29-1,TGCAGCGTTGAGGGAGGCCGAGAGACCCAGTACTTC,CSVEGGRETQYF
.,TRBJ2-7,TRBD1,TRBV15,TGTGCCACCAGCAGAGATCGAGGCCAGGGGGCGGACGAGCAGTACTTC,CATSRDRGQGADEQYF
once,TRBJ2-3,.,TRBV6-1,TGTGCCAGCAGTGCCGACGCGGAAGCTTTTTTTGGCACAGATACGCAGTATTTT,CASSADAEAFFGTDTQYF
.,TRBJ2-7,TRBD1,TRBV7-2,TGTGCCAGCAGCTTATCGTATAGGGGACAGAACGAGCAGTACTTC,CASSLSYRGQNEQYF
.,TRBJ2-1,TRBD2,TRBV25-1,TGTGCCAGCAGGGAGAGCGGGATTTTCAATGAGCAGTTCTTC,CASRESGIFNEQFF
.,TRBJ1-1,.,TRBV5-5,TGTGCCAGCAGTTCGCTGGCAGGGGCCAACACTGAAGCTTTCTTT,CASSSLAGANTEAFF
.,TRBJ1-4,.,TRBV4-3,TGCGCCAGCAGCCAAGATTTGGACGGAGGCCGTACTAATGAAAAACTGTTTTTT,CASSQDLDGGRTNEKLFF
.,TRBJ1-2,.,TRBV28,TGTGCCAGCAGTCTACCCCAGGGCGCGCGGAGCTACACCTTC,CASSLPQGARSYTF
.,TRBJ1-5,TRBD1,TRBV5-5,TGTGCCAGCAGCCTGCGGGACAGGGGGCTTGGAGATCAGCCCCAGCATTTT,CASSLRDRGLGDQPQHF
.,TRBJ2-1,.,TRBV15,TGTGCCACCAGCAGGCCTTACTCCTCCGTGAATGAGCAGTTCTTC,CATSRPYSSVNEQFF
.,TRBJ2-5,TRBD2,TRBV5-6,TGTGCCAGCAGCTTGTGGGCGGGGGGGGCGAAGGAGCAGTACTTC,CASSLWAGGAKEQYF
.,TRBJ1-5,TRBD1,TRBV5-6,TGTGCCAGCAGCATAAACAGGGGACGTAGTTATCAGCCCCAGCATTTT,CASSINRGRSYQPQHF
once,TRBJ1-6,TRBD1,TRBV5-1,TGCGCCAGCAGCCCGTGGACAGGGGATAATTCACCCCTCCACTTT,CASSPWTGDNSPLHF
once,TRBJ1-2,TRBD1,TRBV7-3,TGTGCCAGCAGCTTGACCGACAGGGGCTATGGCTACACCTTC,CASSLTDRGYGYTF
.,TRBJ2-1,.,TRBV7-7,TGTGCCAGCAGCTTAGCCCGGGGCAATGAGCAGTTCTTC,CASSLARGNEQFF
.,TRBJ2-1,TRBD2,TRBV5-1,TGCGCCAGCAGCACGAACACCCCGACTAGCGGGAGTTTTTATGAGCAGTTCTTC,CASSTNTPTSGSFYEQFF
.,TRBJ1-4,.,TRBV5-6,TGTGCCAGCAGCCCGGGGGCAACTAATGAAAAACTGTTTTTT,CASSPGATNEKLFF
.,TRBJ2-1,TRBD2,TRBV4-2,TGTGCCAGCAGCCAAGCTAGCGGGGGTTACAATGAGCAGTTCTTC,CASSQASGGYNEQFF
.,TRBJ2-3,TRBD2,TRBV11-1,TGTGCCAGCAGCTTCATTCTAGCGGGAGGAGGGGATACGCAGTATTTT,CASSFILAGGGDTQYF
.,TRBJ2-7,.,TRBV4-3,TGCGCCAGCAGCCAAGATCAAAACAGACCCTACGAGCAGTACTTC,CASSQDQNRPYEQYF
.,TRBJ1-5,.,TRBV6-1,TGTGCCAGCAGTGAATTTGCAAGCCAGCCCCAGCATTTT,CASSEFASQPQHF
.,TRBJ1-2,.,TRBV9,TGTGCCAGCAGCGCGAGGCCAGACCTTGACTATGGCTACACCTTC,CASSARPDLDYGYTF
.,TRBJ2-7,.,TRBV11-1,TGTGCCAGCAGCTCCGCCGGGACACCTCTCTACGAGCAGTACTTC,CASSSAGTPLYEQYF
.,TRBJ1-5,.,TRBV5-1,TGCGCCAGCAGCGAAGGGGCTGAGACCTCCCCCCAGCATTTT,CASSEGAETSPQHF
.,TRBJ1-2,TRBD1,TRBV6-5,TGTGCCAGCAGTTACTCTTGGAGGGGACAGAACTATGGCTACACCTTC,CASSYSWRGQNYGYTF
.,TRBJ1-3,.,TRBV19,TGTGCCAGTAGTATAGCCCTGTCTGGAAACACCATATATTTT,CASSIALSGNTIYF
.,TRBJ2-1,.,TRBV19,TGTGCCAGTAACTCTGTGGGAGAAGAGTTCTTC,CASNSVGEEFF
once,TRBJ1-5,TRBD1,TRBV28,TGTGCCAGCAGTTTAAGCGGCAGGGGGCAACAGCCCCAGCATTTT,CASSLSGRGQQPQHF
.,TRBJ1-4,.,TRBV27,TGTGCCAGCAGTTTGTCCTTTGAGTGGGAAAAACTGTTTTTT,CASSLSFEWEKLFF
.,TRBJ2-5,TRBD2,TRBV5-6,TGTGCCAGCAGTTTAGAATTGCGGGAGCAGTACTTC,CASSLELREQYF
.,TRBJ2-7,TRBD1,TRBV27,TGTGCCAGCAGTTTAATGAAGACAGGGGGCCAGGGGGGGCAGTACTTC,CASSLMKTGGQGGQYF
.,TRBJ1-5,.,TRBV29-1,TGCAGCCCCGAGTCCCAGGTTTTGGTTCAGCCCCAGCATTTT,CSPESQVLVQPQHF